The text below deals with one T cell receptor (beta chain). Amplification used 60 Vbeta primers and 13 Jbeta primers. TCRdb's copy holds only in-frame clones and misses some; the assay was immunoSEQ multiplex PCR. The profile covers approximately 30,000 clones, with approximately 67% appearing a single time and over 9% taken by the ten largest. V was cut by 3 bases and J by 9 bases, with 15 bases left in between. The CDR3 has 13 amino acids. CDR1 is SGHRS, CDR2 YFSETQ, per germline. This entry comes from a study of cytomegalovirus exposure and HLA in healthy donors. The chain uses TRBV5-1 and TRBJ2-5; a weak D match, TRBD1 (6 bases). The source of this sequence is a man aged 40-50 years in good health and CMV-seropositive. The sample comprised PBMCs. The CDR3 nucleotides are TGCGCCAGCAGCTCCAGGGGACCCCCGGCCCAGTACTTC. This encodes CASSSRGPPAQYF.